A selection of T cell receptor beta chains follows, all from one sample in a study of technical replicates of blood from several donors. Produced via immunoSEQ multiplex PCR; TCRdb's table is partial and in-frame only. The table has about 53,000 clones, more than 70% seen once. The sample was PBMCs. The receptor source for this set is a human donor in good health. Some clones in this sample may be carry-over from other donors' samples. Both conserved end residues are part of each CDR3. Fields, in order: V gene, clone size, D gene, J gene, CDR3 protein, CDR3 DNA. A D gene is named only where the DNA matches it firmly. Size values are once, few and many counts, or a class for expanded clones, and some rows have none.

>TRBV5-4|-|-|TRBJ2-7
CASSGSGLSYEQYF
TGTGCCAGCAGCGGGTCGGGACTTAGCTACGAGCAGTACTTC
>TRBV5-4|-|TRBD2|TRBJ2-7
CASSLFGLAPSYEQYF
TGTGCCAGCAGCTTGTTTGGACTAGCTCCCTCCTACGAGCAGTACTTC
>TRBV5-6|few|TRBD2|TRBJ2-1
CASSQGTSRNEQFF
TGTGCCAGCAGCCAAGGGACTAGTCGGAATGAGCAGTTCTTC
>TRBV7-9|-|-|TRBJ1-6
CASSLGGSHNSPLHF
TGTGCCAGCAGCTTAGGGGGCAGCCATAATTCACCCCTCCACTTT
>TRBV6-1|-|TRBD2|TRBJ2-1
CASKRGTYNEQFF
TGTGCCAGCAAGCGGGGAACCTACAATGAGCAGTTCTTC
>TRBV4-1|-|-|TRBJ1-4
CASSAPGRTNEKLFF
TGCGCCAGCAGCGCTCCAGGGAGGACTAATGAAAAACTGTTTTTT
>TRBV7-7|-|TRBD1|TRBJ2-2
CASSPTGAGTGELFF
TGTGCCAGCAGCCCCACAGGGGCAGGAACCGGGGAGCTGTTTTTT
>TRBV11-2|-|TRBD1|TRBJ1-2
CASSFRQGGYTF
TGTGCCAGCAGCTTCCGACAGGGAGGCTACACCTTC
>TRBV4-3|-|TRBD1|TRBJ1-2
CASSQDETGGYYGYTF
TGCGCCAGCAGCCAAGATGAGACAGGGGGTTACTATGGCTACACCTTC
>TRBV4-3|-|-|TRBJ2-2
CASSQDPTLTGELFF
TGCGCCAGCAGCCAAGATCCGACTCTCACCGGGGAGCTGTTTTTT
>TRBV19|-|-|TRBJ2-1
CASSIESDYNEQFF
TGTGCCAGTAGTATAGAAAGCGATTACAATGAGCAGTTCTTC
>TRBV5-6|-|-|TRBJ1-2
CASTGTGVNYGYTF
TGTGCCAGCACCGGGACGGGAGTTAACTATGGCTACACCTTC
>TRBV5-1|-|TRBD2|TRBJ2-5
CASSMVGGVAMTQYF
TGCGCCAGCAGCATGGTCGGGGGGGTCGCGATGACCCAGTACTTC
>TRBV5-1|-|-|TRBJ2-3
CASSTTQDTQYF
TGCGCCAGCAGTACAACCCAAGATACGCAGTATTTT
>TRBV9|-|-|TRBJ1-2
CASSDRKYGYTF
TGTGCCAGCAGCGATAGAAAGTATGGCTACACCTTC
>TRBV6-1|-|-|TRBJ1-2
CASSVTGQGNYGYTF
TGTGCCAGCAGTGTAACAGGGCAGGGGAACTATGGCTACACCTTC
>TRBV5-1|-|TRBD2|TRBJ2-2
CASSWGTSGGELFF
TGCGCCAGCAGCTGGGGGACTAGCGGCGGGGAGCTGTTTTTT
>TRBV19|-|TRBD1|TRBJ1-6
CASTKTLGGQGSPLHF
TGTGCCAGTACCAAAACTTTGGGGGGACAGGGGTCACCCCTCCACTTT
>TRBV27|-|-|TRBJ2-7
CASSQAGGSYEQYF
TGTGCCAGCAGTCAGGCGGGTGGTTCCTACGAGCAGTACTTC
>TRBV7-2|-|TRBD2|TRBJ2-1
CASSPTSRNNEQFF
TGTGCCAGCAGCCCGACTAGCAGAAACAATGAGCAGTTCTTC
>TRBV7-9|-|-|TRBJ2-3
CASSPSGMAQYF
TGTGCCAGCAGCCCGAGCGGCATGGCGCAGTATTTT
>TRBV29-1|-|-|TRBJ2-5
CSVEAGREETQYF
TGCAGCGTTGAGGCGGGGAGAGAAGAGACCCAGTACTTC
>TRBV4-1|medium-sized|-|TRBJ1-5
CASSQGVRIGDNQPQHF
TGCGCCAGCAGCCAAGGGGTTCGGATCGGGGACAATCAGCCCCAGCATTTT
>TRBV10-3|-|TRBD2|TRBJ2-3
CATLIGRAISDTQYF
TGTGCCACCCTGATCGGGAGGGCCATATCAGATACGCAGTATTTT
>TRBV9|-|TRBD2|TRBJ2-1
CASSERLAGPIPNEQFF
TGTGCCAGCAGCGAAAGACTAGCGGGGCCCATTCCCAATGAGCAGTTCTTC
>TRBV30|-|TRBD2|TRBJ2-1
CAWSLTSGGNEQFF
TGTGCCTGGAGCCTGACTAGCGGGGGAAATGAGCAGTTCTTC
>TRBV30|once|-|TRBJ1-2
CAWSVQRPLKYYGYTF
TGTGCCTGGAGTGTACAGCGGCCGCTTAAGTACTACGGCTACACCTTC